This T cell receptor (beta chain) was retrieved from a study of T cells in Graves' hyperthyroidism and ophthalmopathy. Overall study findings and caveats: Stable hyperthyroidism and ophthalmopathy were separated using 13 V-J signatures. Most thyroid-expanded clonotypes above 0.001 were also found in blood.

RNA transcripts gave rise to amplified TCR beta CDR3 regions. Using the HTBI primer set, a first-round RT-PCR was run on the TCR CDR3. TCRdb re-called the multiplex PCR reads through MiXCR, storing one row per CDR3 protein. The sample consists of a few hundred thousand distinct CDR3 sequences, around 45% of them appearing once. Worth noting for this clonotype: The antigen is undetermined.

The CDR3 runs to 15 residues. In germline, CDR1 is MDHEN, CDR2 SYDVKM. V lost 4 bases and J lost 0; bases outside the gene matches: 5. Lactation, pregnancy, other autoimmune disease or uncontrolled infection excluded patients. The diagnostic basis comprised clinical symptoms, serum thyroxine and TRAb, thyroid ultrasound and orbital computed tomography. The V and J genes are TRBV28 and TRBJ1-1; 7 positions match TRBD1. Input material: peripheral blood or thyroid tissue (not recorded which). The sequence was obtained from an adult woman with Graves' disease, either hyperthyroidism or ophthalmopathy (not recorded which). The CDR3 DNA reads TGTGCCAGCAGTTATCTGACAGGGATGAACACTGAAGCTTTCTTT. It translates to CASSYLTGMNTEAFF.